The next 9 T cell receptor beta chains were all read from a single sample in a study of blood T cell repertoires in COVID-19. This table comes from immunoSEQ multiplex PCR, and its TCRdb copy is limited to in-frame clones, with some not included. The table includes tens of thousands of clones, about 79% detected once. Material for sequencing was peripheral blood. The receptors here all came from a woman aged 60-70 years with acute or convalescent COVID-19.

This clone showed up just a few times. The genes are TRBV13 and TRBJ1-1; 8 nucleotides align to TRBD1. The CDR3 is 16 amino acids. The germline CDR1 and CDR2 sequences are PRHDT and FYEKMQ (reference sequence). V dropped 2 bases and J dropped 5; count of bases not matched to a gene: 10. The CDR3 DNA follows: TGTGCCAGCAGCTTACGGACAGGGAGGTTCGGAACTGAAGCTTTCTTT. This encodes CASSLRTGRFGTEAFF.

V usage is TRBV9 and J usage is TRBJ1-1; TRBD1 is a possible D gene (5 bases). This CDR3 has 15 amino acids. V was trimmed by 0 bases and J by 1 base, leaving 10 bases between them. Germline V gene data show CDR1 as SGDLS and CDR2 as YYNGEE. The CDR3: CASSVGVTENTEAFF. The CDR3 DNA follows: TGTGCCAGCAGCGTAGGGGTGACAGAGAACACTGAAGCTTTCTTT.

The rearrangement joins TRBV5-1 to TRBJ2-5; D may be TRBD1 (5 bases). CDR3 length: 14 residues. CDR1 SGHRS and CDR2 YFSETQ come from the germline V gene. Trimming took off 2 bases at V and 5 bases at J, with 13 bases between the two ends. The CDR3 is CASSLSGIGETQYF. CDR3 nucleotide sequence: TGCGCCAGCAGCTTATCAGGGATTGGGGAGACCCAGTACTTC.

The V and J genes are TRBV11-2 and TRBJ2-7, with 8 bases lining up with TRBD1. V shed 6 bases, J shed 0 bases, and the junction held 10 bases outside the gene matches. The CDR3 spans 16 residues. Per germline, CDR1 SGHAT and CDR2 FQNNGV. The CDR3 nucleotides read TGTGCCAGCAGGACGGTCGATACAGGGGGCTCCTACGAGCAGTACTTC. This translates into CASRTVDTGGSYEQYF.

V gene TRBV5-8 combines with J gene TRBJ1-1, with TRBD1 as a possible D gene (6 bases). Trimming removed 5 bases at V and 6 bases at J, with 23 bases between. The CDR3 has 16 amino acids. Germline V gene data show CDR1 as SGHTS and CDR2 as YDEGEE. DNA for the CDR3: TGTGCCAGCAGGAGAACCCTGGGGGGGCAGGCACCTGAAGCTTTCTTT. It encodes CASRRTLGGQAPEAFF.

The J gene is TRBJ2-1, the V gene TRBV19, with 10 nucleotides matching TRBD2. V shed 3 bases, J shed 3 bases, and the junction held 8 bases outside the gene matches. CDR3 length equals 17 residues. Germline assignment: CDR1 LNHDA and CDR2 SQIVND (reference sequence). The CDR3 region is CASSMRASGGFYNEQFF. CDR3 DNA: TGTGCCAGTAGTATGAGGGCTAGCGGGGGCTTCTACAATGAGCAGTTCTTC.

This chain links TRBV19 with TRBJ2-4; D remains ambiguous. Germline lookup yields CDR1 LNHDA and CDR2 SQIVND (reference sequence). The germline V and J ends were trimmed by 1 base and 0 bases, with 4 bases remaining between them. This CDR3 contains 14 residues. The CDR3 loop is CASSIAIAKNIQYF. CDR3 coding DNA: TGTGCCAGTAGTATAGCTATAGCCAAAAACATTCAGTACTTC.

This clone came up a few times. V is TRBV28 and J is TRBJ2-7; the match to TRBD2 covers 13 bases. V lost 6 bases to trimming and J lost 0 bases; unmatched junction nucleotides: 14. CDR1 is MDHEN, CDR2 SYDVKM, per germline. CDR3 length equals 19 residues. The CDR3 region has the DNA TGTGCCAGCAGGGCCGTAGGACTAGCGGGAGTCCGAAGCTCCTACGAGCAGTACTTC. It specifies CASRAVGLAGVRSSYEQYF.

This clone was counted a few times. The chain employs TRBV7-2 and TRBJ1-5; D unclear. CDR1 and CDR2 (germline): SGHTA, FQGNSA. V was pared by 1 base and J by 4 bases, with 11 bases between. This CDR3 comprises 15 residues. The CDR3 sequence: CASSLEGWENQPQHF. The CDR3, as DNA: TGTGCCAGCAGCTTAGAAGGGTGGGAGAATCAGCCCCAGCATTTT. The full variable domain, with the rest looked up from reference TRBV7-2 and TRBJ1-5, is GAGVSQSPSNKVTEKGKDVELRCDPISGHTALYWYRQSLGQGLEFLIYFQGNSAPDKSGLPSDRFSAERTGGSVSTLTIQRTQQEDSAVYLCASSLEGWENQPQHFGDGTRLSIL.